Presented here are 9 T cell receptor beta chains from one specimen sequenced in a study of T cell responses to AZD1222 COVID-19 vaccine. Clones were sequenced by immunoSEQ multiplex PCR, and TCRdb holds only the in-frame ones, with some missing. The sample yields fewer than 70,000 clones, about 90% seen once. Sequencing used peripheral blood, obtained on day 0 of AZD1222 vaccination. These receptors all stem from an adult in good health.

V is TRBV9 and J is TRBJ1-2, with 8 bases that match TRBD1. The CDR3 is made up of 16 amino acids. V shed 3 bases, J shed 3 bases, and the junction held 10 bases outside the gene matches. CDR1 and CDR2 from the germline V gene are SGDLS and YYNGEE. The chain's CDR3 is CASSERAQGAYYGYTF. In DNA, the CDR3 is TGTGCCAGCAGCGAGAGGGCGCAGGGGGCCTACTATGGCTACACCTTC.

The gene calls are TRBV27 and TRBJ1-6; no definite D call. Germline loops: CDR1 MNHEY, CDR2 SMNVEV (reference sequence). The CDR3 loop spans 13 amino acids. V lost 2 bases, J lost 10 bases, and 9 bases lay in between. CDR3 coding DNA: TGTGCCAGCAGTTTACAGGTTCGATCACCCCTCCACTTT. It encodes CASSLQVRSPLHF.

The chain is built from TRBV6-5 and TRBJ1-1; D not resolved. V shed 2 bases and J shed 5 bases, with 12 bases lying between them. This CDR3 spans 14 amino acids. The germline V gene encodes CDR1 MNHEY and CDR2 SVGAGI. This CDR3 is CASSYKGLWTEAFF. CDR3 coding DNA: TGTGCCAGCAGTTACAAGGGCCTATGGACTGAAGCTTTCTTT.

The chain joins TRBV4-1 to TRBJ2-3, with unresolved D. V lost 2 bases to trimming and J lost 0 bases, with 9 bases between them. Germline loops: CDR1 MGHRA, CDR2 YSYEKL. The CDR3 sequence is 15 residues long. The CDR3 bases are TGCGCCAGCAGCCAATCCCCAGGTAGCACAGATACGCAGTATTTT. Its translation is CASSQSPGSTDTQYF.

The rearrangement uses TRBV19 and TRBJ2-3; weak D call: TRBD2 (6 bases). The CDR3 consists of 14 residues. CDR1 is LNHDA, CDR2 SQIVND, per germline (reference sequence). V shed 3 bases and J shed 4 bases, with 11 bases lying between them. CDR3 DNA: TGTGCCAGTAGTATTCTCGGCGGGGCAGATACGCAGTATTTT. It encodes CASSILGGADTQYF.

The J gene is TRBJ1-1, the V gene TRBV3-1 (or the pseudogene TRBV3-2); D is undetermined. Germline assignment: CDR1 LGHDT and CDR2 YNNKEL (reference sequence). The CDR3 spans 14 residues. V lost 1 base to trimming and J lost 3 bases, with 9 bases between them. The CDR3 is CASSQGKADTEAFF. The CDR3 bases are TGTGCCAGCAGCCAAGGCAAGGCAGACACTGAAGCTTTCTTT.

This chain uses TRBV7-9 with TRBJ1-1; 10 nucleotides align to TRBD1. Germline CDR1 reads SEHNR; CDR2 reads FQNEAQ (reference sequence). Trimming removed 5 bases from V and 4 bases from J; junction bases left unmatched: 4. The CDR3 is 14 amino acids. The CDR3 region is CASSMTGGGTEAFF. The DNA of the CDR3 is TGTGCCAGCAGCATGACAGGGGGCGGCACTGAAGCTTTCTTT.

The rearrangement uses TRBV19 and TRBJ2-1, with a tentative D call TRBD2 (6 bases). This CDR3 has 13 residues. CDR1 and CDR2 (germline): LNHDA, SQIVND (reference sequence). V dropped 3 bases and J dropped 6 bases, with 9 bases sitting between them. The CDR3 DNA reads as TGTGCCAGTAGTATTCAACTAGCCAATGAGCAGTTCTTC. This encodes CASSIQLANEQFF.

This chain joins TRBV2 and TRBJ2-1; a possible D gene is TRBD2 (5 bases). CDR3 length: 14 residues. V shed 7 bases and J shed 4 bases, with 14 bases lying between them. Germline CDR1 reads SNHLY; CDR2 reads FYNNEI. CDR3 sequence (DNA): TGTGCCAGCAACCAAGGACTGGTTTACAATGAGCAGTTCTTC. Encoded protein: CASNQGLVYNEQFF.